This TCR beta chain was sequenced during a study of control samples from healthy donors and cancer patients. The method was immunoSEQ multiplex PCR; TCRdb's version includes in-frame clones alone and lacks a portion of them. The repertoire holds about 96,000 clones, with 93% as singletons. In regard to this clone: Other DNA sequences from this sample encode an identical CDR3 as well.

This CDR3 is built from 11 residues. The germline gives CDR1 DFQATT, CDR2 SNEGSKA (reference sequence). Trimming shortened V by 6 bases and J by 1 base, and 6 bases separated the two germline ends. The sequencing sample was made of blood. The rearrangement joins TRBV20-1 to TRBJ1-1; D uncertain. This TCR was sampled from a man aged 18-30 years in good health. CDR3 amino acids: CSAAGNTEAFF. CDR3 DNA: TGCAGTGCCGCAGGGAACACTGAAGCTTTCTTT.